Listed below are T cell receptor beta chains from one sample, sequenced in a study of graft-versus-host responses after intestinal transplantation. Antigens for these TCRs are unknown. Profiled with immunoSEQ multiplex PCR; TCRdb holds only in-frame clones, not every one. The repertoire holds about 85,000 clones, with 80% to 95% as singletons. Sequenced material: unstimulated CD8+ T cells sorted from spleen or lymph node cells, taken before transplant. These receptors were taken from a human donor who was the organ donor for an intestinal transplant. Both conserved end residues are part of each CDR3. Fields, in order: J gene, V gene, clone size, D gene, CDR3 DNA, CDR3 protein. D genes are given only for firm matches. Only part of the rows carry a size: once, few, many, or a class if the clone is expanded.

j_gene: TRBJ2-1; v_gene: TRBV11-3; abundance: NA; d_gene: TRBD2; CDR3nt: TGTGCCAGCAGCTTCTGGCGGGAGTCCGACAATGAGCAGTTCTTC; CDR3aa: CASSFWRESDNEQFF
j_gene: TRBJ2-2; v_gene: TRBV2; abundance: NA; d_gene: NA; CDR3nt: TGTGCCAGCACCATCCTCCAGGGCACCGGGGAGCTGTTTTTT; CDR3aa: CASTILQGTGELFF
j_gene: TRBJ2-2; v_gene: TRBV4-1; abundance: NA; d_gene: NA; CDR3nt: TGCGCCAGCAGCCAAGGAGAGGGGACCGGGGAGCTGTTTTTT; CDR3aa: CASSQGEGTGELFF
j_gene: TRBJ1-5; v_gene: TRBV6-1; abundance: NA; d_gene: TRBD1; CDR3nt: TGTGCCAGCAGTACTTCCGGGACAGGGAATCAGCCCCAGCATTTT; CDR3aa: CASSTSGTGNQPQHF
j_gene: TRBJ2-6; v_gene: TRBV7-9; abundance: NA; d_gene: NA; CDR3nt: TGTGCCAGCAGCTTAGTCCCGGGCAGCCCCCTCTCTGGGGCCAACGTCCTGACTTTC; CDR3aa: CASSLVPGSPLSGANVLTF
j_gene: TRBJ1-2; v_gene: TRBV5-1; abundance: NA; d_gene: TRBD1; CDR3nt: TGCGCCAGCAGCCCTGGACAGGTTAACTATGGCTACACCTTC; CDR3aa: CASSPGQVNYGYTF
j_gene: TRBJ2-7; v_gene: TRBV7-9; abundance: NA; d_gene: TRBD1; CDR3nt: TGTGCCAGCAGCCCCACAGGGGGCCTCGAGCAGTACTTC; CDR3aa: CASSPTGGLEQYF
j_gene: TRBJ1-3; v_gene: TRBV7-9; abundance: NA; d_gene: NA; CDR3nt: TGTGCCAGCAGCTTTGGTGGTGCTCCTACTGGAAACACCATATATTTT; CDR3aa: CASSFGGAPTGNTIYF
j_gene: TRBJ2-7; v_gene: TRBV5-5; abundance: NA; d_gene: NA; CDR3nt: TGTGCCAGCAGCGCCCTGAACTCCTACAGCTACGAGCAGTACTTC; CDR3aa: CASSALNSYSYEQYF
j_gene: TRBJ1-1; v_gene: TRBV11-2; abundance: NA; d_gene: NA; CDR3nt: TGTGCCAGCAGCTTAGACCGCACAGCAAACACTGAAGCTTTCTTT; CDR3aa: CASSLDRTANTEAFF
j_gene: TRBJ1-2; v_gene: TRBV7-8; abundance: NA; d_gene: TRBD1; CDR3nt: TGTGCCAGCAGCTCTCTGGGGACAGGGGACTATGGCTACACCTTC; CDR3aa: CASSSLGTGDYGYTF
j_gene: TRBJ2-7; v_gene: TRBV6-5; abundance: once; d_gene: NA; CDR3nt: TGTGCCAGCAGTTACGGGCTACTCTACGAGCAGTACTTC; CDR3aa: CASSYGLLYEQYF
j_gene: TRBJ2-3; v_gene: TRBV9; abundance: few; d_gene: TRBD2; CDR3nt: TGTGCCAGCAGCGTAGTGGCTAGCGGGGGGGAGAGCACAGATACGCAGTATTTT; CDR3aa: CASSVVASGGESTDTQYF
j_gene: TRBJ2-7; v_gene: TRBV5-1; abundance: NA; d_gene: TRBD2; CDR3nt: TGCGCCAGCAGCTCCCCGGGACTAGCACCCTACGAGCAGTACTTC; CDR3aa: CASSSPGLAPYEQYF
j_gene: TRBJ1-2; v_gene: TRBV19; abundance: NA; d_gene: TRBD1; CDR3nt: TGTGCCAGTAGTATTGGGACAGCCTATGGCTACACCTTC; CDR3aa: CASSIGTAYGYTF
j_gene: TRBJ2-1; v_gene: TRBV7-9; abundance: NA; d_gene: NA; CDR3nt: TGTGCCAGCAGCCCAGTCGGAGCGGCGATCTTCTCCTACAATGAGCAGTTCTTC; CDR3aa: CASSPVGAAIFSYNEQFF
j_gene: TRBJ2-7; v_gene: TRBV19; abundance: once; d_gene: TRBD2; CDR3nt: TGTGCCAGTACCCCGGATTACGCTAGCGGGTTCACTGCCTACGAGCAGTACTTC; CDR3aa: CASTPDYASGFTAYEQYF